Shown below are 25 T cell receptor beta chains from a single sample sequenced in a study of blood T cells in healthy people across ages. Using a J-beta primer mix together with a sample-barcoded 5' primer, a second PCR was run for roughly 7 to 11 cycles. TCRdb reprocessed the 5' RACE reads with MiXCR, giving one entry per CDR3 protein. Altogether some 920,000 distinct CDR3 sequences are present, roughly half being singletons, with the ten largest covering about 22%. The sample taken for sequencing was blood. Source of these receptors: an older woman in good health.

The V and J genes are TRBV28 and TRBJ2-7; D assignment may be TRBD1 or TRBD2 (5 bases each). V was clipped by 1 base and J by 3 bases, with 13 bases between them. This CDR3 has 15 amino acids. The germline V gene encodes CDR1 MDHEN and CDR2 SYDVKM. The CDR3: CASSLSGRLSYEQYF. The CDR3 bases are TGTGCCAGCAGTTTATCGGGACGATTGAGCTACGAGCAGTACTTC. Together with reference TRBV28 and TRBJ2-7, the CDR3 gives the full variable domain: DVKVTQSSRYLVKRTGEKVFLECVQDMDHENMFWYRQDPGLGLRLIYFSYDVKMKEKGDIPEGYSVSREKKERFSLILESASTNQTSMYLCASSLSGRLSYEQYFGPGTRLTVT.

V gene TRBV7-9 combines with J gene TRBJ1-5; no firm D call. Trimming shortened V by 2 bases and J by 11 bases, and 10 bases separated the two germline ends. CDR3 length: 12 residues. CDR1 is SEHNR, CDR2 FQNEAQ, per germline (reference sequence). Written as DNA, the CDR3 is TGTGCCAGCAGCTTATTTTCGTCAACCCAGCATTTT. Residues: CASSLFSSTQHF.

V gene TRBV6-2 or TRBV6-3 combines with J gene TRBJ2-3; 8 nucleotides match TRBD2. CDR1 and CDR2 (germline): MNHEY, SVGEGT. The CDR3 extends over 15 amino acids. V lost 4 bases, J lost 6 bases, and 9 bases stayed unmatched. Written as DNA, the CDR3 is TGTGCCAGCAGTTCGCTCGCGGGAGGTTTTGATACGCAGTATTTT. Protein: CASSSLAGGFDTQYF.

The chain is built from TRBV3-1 and TRBJ2-1; 14 bases are shared with TRBD2. V lost 2 bases to trimming and J lost 5 bases; unmatched junction nucleotides: 11. From germline, CDR1 is LGHDT and CDR2 YNNKEL (reference sequence). The CDR3 has 19 amino acids. The CDR3 DNA reads as TGTGCCAGCAGCCAACCGGGACTAGCGGGAGTCGGGTTCAACAATGAGCAGTTCTTC. Its protein is CASSQPGLAGVGFNNEQFF.

The chain combines TRBV11-2 with TRBJ2-7; 8 bases are shared with TRBD2. CDR1 SGHAT and CDR2 FQNNGV come from the germline V gene. The CDR3 extends over 15 amino acids. Germline trimming cut 2 bases from V and 6 bases from J; bases unmatched to any gene: 9. CDR3 in amino acids: CASSLLAGLRGEQYF. In nucleotides, the CDR3 is TGTGCCAGCAGCTTACTAGCGGGCCTCAGGGGCGAGCAGTACTTC.

The chain links TRBV12-3 or TRBV12-4 to TRBJ2-2, with 12 bases aligning to TRBD2. Trimming removed 4 bases from V and 4 bases from J; junction bases left unmatched: 1. There are 15 residues in the CDR3. The CDR3 DNA is TGTGCCAGCAGTTCGGGACTAGCGGGCACCGGGGAGCTGTTTTTT. Its translation: CASSSGLAGTGELFF.

The gene calls are TRBV7-9 and TRBJ2-5; D unclear. V lost 1 base and J 1 base, leaving 10 bases between the germline ends. The CDR3 runs 15 residues. CDR1 SEHNR and CDR2 FQNEAQ come from the germline V gene (reference sequence). The CDR3 bases are TGTGCCAGCAGCTTAGTTTGGGGTCCCCAAGAGACCCAGTACTTC. Translation gives CASSLVWGPQETQYF.

In its sample, this clonotype was seen a few times. The chain joins TRBV7-2 to TRBJ2-1; D could derive from TRBD1 or TRBD2 (5 bases each). Trimming cost V 5 bases and J 0 bases, with 20 bases left between them. The CDR3 has 18 residues. The germline gives CDR1 SGHTA, CDR2 FQGNSA. CDR3 loop: CASSPTYGTRVSYNEQFF. The CDR3 coding sequence is TGTGCCAGCAGCCCAACATACGGGACCCGAGTCTCCTACAATGAGCAGTTCTTC.

The gene calls are TRBV27 and TRBJ2-7; maybe TRBD2 (6 bases). CDR1 is MNHEY, CDR2 SMNVEV, per germline (reference sequence). Trimming cost V 5 bases and J 3 bases, with 11 bases left between them. This CDR3 spans 13 amino acids. The CDR3: CASSIGRRYEQYF. The DNA of the CDR3 is TGTGCCAGCAGTATCGGGAGACGCTACGAGCAGTACTTC.

This chain joins TRBV27 and TRBJ2-3, with 8 bases lining up with TRBD1. The CDR3 is 16 amino acids. V lost 1 base, J lost 4 bases, and 7 bases stayed unmatched. The germline gives CDR1 MNHEY, CDR2 SMNVEV (reference sequence). The CDR3 nucleotides read TGTGCCAGCAGTTTATACCCGCTACAGGGGGCAGATACGCAGTATTTT. This codes for CASSLYPLQGADTQYF.

This chain connects TRBV5-8 to TRBJ1-2; D gene ambiguous. Germline V CDR1 and CDR2: SGHTS, YDEGEE. V was shortened by 0 bases and J by 9 bases, with 18 bases between the two germline ends. There are 15 residues in the CDR3. Here the CDR3 reads CASSLAIRSIGSYTF. The CDR3 DNA is TGTGCCAGCAGCTTGGCAATTCGCTCCATCGGAAGCTACACCTTC.

This chain joins TRBV27 and TRBJ2-3; D is possibly TRBD1 or TRBD2 (5 bases each). V lost 0 bases, J lost 8 bases, and 9 bases lay in between. Germline V gene lookup returns CDR1 MNHEY and CDR2 SMNVEV (reference sequence). The CDR3 is 13 amino acids. The CDR3 region is CASSLSRGGTQYF. The CDR3 DNA reads TGTGCCAGCAGTTTATCACGTGGGGGTACGCAGTATTTT.

V usage is TRBV7-9 and J usage is TRBJ2-4; a weak D match, TRBD1 (6 bases). Judging by the DNA end, TRBJ2-7 fits better; the J call may be wrong. The CDR3 loop spans 14 amino acids. Germline V lookup: CDR1 SEHNR, CDR2 FQNEAQ (reference sequence). CDR3 protein: CASSSLRGFDEQYF. The CDR3 nucleotides read TGTGCCAGCAGCTCGCTCAGGGGTTTCGACGAGCAGTACTTC.

The chain has TRBV7-2 and TRBJ2-5; 10 nucleotides agree with TRBD2. The J call may be incorrect, as the DNA end agrees better with TRBJ2-7. The CDR3 length is 15 residues. Germline CDR1 and CDR2: SGHTA and FQGNSA. The DNA for the CDR3 is TGTGCCAGCAGTCTCCTAGCGGGAGTTCCGGGCGAGCAGTACTTC. Translation: CASSLLAGVPGEQYF.

Worth noting for this clonotype: A much larger clone differs from this one at a single base, so this may be a read error. The chain combines TRBV7-2 with TRBJ2-5; D is perhaps TRBD1 (6 bases). TRBJ2-7 explains the end of the DNA better; the J call may be wrong. Germline V gives CDR1 SGHTA, CDR2 FQGNSA. This CDR3 region has 15 residues. The CDR3 nucleotides read TGTGTCAGCAGCCCCCGAAACCCCCCAGGGGACGAGCAGTACTTC. Translated: CVSSPRNPPGDEQYF.

This clonotype was detected a few times. The chain uses TRBV3-1 and TRBJ2-3, with 10 bases matching TRBD2. The CDR3 contains 16 residues. The trim removed 4 bases at V and 1 base at J, leaving 5 bases unmatched. Germline V lookup: CDR1 LGHDT, CDR2 YNNKEL (reference sequence). The CDR3, as DNA: TGTGCCAGCAGCCCATTCGGGACTAGCGGCACAGATACGCAGTATTTT. Translating it yields CASSPFGTSGTDTQYF.

The chain combines TRBV20-1 with TRBJ2-3; no clear D gene. Germline V gene data show CDR1 as DFQATT and CDR2 as SNEGSKA (reference sequence). V was pared by 5 bases and J by 2 bases, with 5 bases between. This CDR3 is built from 11 residues. As DNA, the CDR3 is TGCAGTGCTTCGGTCACAGATACGCAGTATTTT. Its translation is CSASVTDTQYF.

The chain has TRBV7-2 and TRBJ2-7; no firm D call. The CDR3 contains 13 residues. With 5 bases removed from V and 3 bases from J, the gap between germline ends came to 11 bases. Germline V gives CDR1 SGHTA, CDR2 FQGNSA. In DNA form, the CDR3 reads TGTGCCAGCAGCCAGACGTGGGTCTACGAGCAGTACTTC. This translates into CASSQTWVYEQYF. Using reference TRBV7-2 and TRBJ2-7 for the parts outside the CDR3, the full variable domain is GAGVSQSPSNKVTEKGKDVELRCDPISGHTALYWYRQSLGQGLEFLIYFQGNSAPDKSGLPSDRFSAERTGGSVSTLTIQRTQQEDSAVYLCASSQTWVYEQYFGPGTRLTVT.

A few counts support this clonotype. The rearrangement links TRBV12-3 or TRBV12-4 to TRBJ2-5; D possibly uses TRBD1 or TRBD2 (5 bases each). Deletions cut 5 bases from V and 4 bases from J, with 14 bases between. There are 14 residues in the CDR3. DNA of the CDR3: TGTGCCAGCAGTCCCTGGACGAGGGGAGAGACCCAGTACTTC. Translation: CASSPWTRGETQYF.

The rearrangement links TRBV20-1 to TRBJ1-2; D is undetermined. This CDR3 has 12 amino acids. Germline CDR1 DFQATT, CDR2 SNEGSKA (reference sequence). V dropped 3 bases and J dropped 3 bases, with 8 bases sitting between them. DNA of the CDR3: TGCAGTGCTAGCCGTGGGTACTATGGCTACACCTTC. Encoded protein: CSASRGYYGYTF.

This sequence joins TRBV25-1 and TRBJ2-1; 9 bases map to TRBD2. The V gene end was trimmed by 8 bases and the J gene end by 2 bases; junction bases not matched to a gene: 19. The CDR3 sequence is 19 residues long. Looked up from germline, CDR1 is MGHDK and CDR2 is SYGVNS. The CDR3 loop reads CASPTQLAGLKCPYNEQFF. The CDR3 coding sequence is TGTGCCAGCCCCACTCAGCTAGCGGGACTAAAATGCCCCTACAATGAGCAGTTCTTC.

This clonotype was seen a few times. The genes are TRBV9 and TRBJ2-7; D uncertain. The CDR3 has 13 residues. Germline loops: CDR1 SGDLS, CDR2 YYNGEE. Trimming pared 3 bases from V and 5 bases from J, leaving 12 bases between. In DNA, the CDR3 is TGTGCCAGCAGCGCCCAACTCCAAAACGAGCAGTACTTC. Translated: CASSAQLQNEQYF.

J is TRBJ2-1 and V is TRBV7-9, with D perhaps matching TRBD2 (5 bases). Trimming left V 5 bases short and J 8 bases short, with 22 bases between. The germline CDR1 and CDR2 sequences are SEHNR and FQNEAQ (reference sequence). The CDR3 consists of 16 residues. CDR3 DNA: TGTGCCAGCAGCGCGGGCAGGTGGACCCCTTTAGATGAGCAGTTCTTC. This codes for CASSAGRWTPLDEQFF.

The chain recombines TRBV15 with TRBJ2-7; D perhaps matches TRBD2 (5 bases). V lost 6 bases to trimming and J lost 2 bases, with 14 bases between them. CDR3 length: 14 residues. Germline values: CDR1 LNHNV, CDR2 YYDKDF (reference sequence). CDR3 bases: TGTGCCACCAGAACTACTAGTTCCGCCTACGAGCAGTACTTC. Encoded protein: CATRTTSSAYEQYF.

This clonotype was detected only a few times. V is TRBV2 and J is TRBJ1-2, with D tentatively TRBD1 (6 bases). CDR3 size: 15 residues. From germline, CDR1 is SNHLY and CDR2 FYNNEI. V was shortened by 6 bases and J by 3 bases, with 17 bases between the two germline ends. The CDR3 here is CASSARGSRDYGYTF. The CDR3 DNA follows: TGTGCCAGCAGCGCTAGGGGGTCTAGGGACTATGGCTACACCTTC.